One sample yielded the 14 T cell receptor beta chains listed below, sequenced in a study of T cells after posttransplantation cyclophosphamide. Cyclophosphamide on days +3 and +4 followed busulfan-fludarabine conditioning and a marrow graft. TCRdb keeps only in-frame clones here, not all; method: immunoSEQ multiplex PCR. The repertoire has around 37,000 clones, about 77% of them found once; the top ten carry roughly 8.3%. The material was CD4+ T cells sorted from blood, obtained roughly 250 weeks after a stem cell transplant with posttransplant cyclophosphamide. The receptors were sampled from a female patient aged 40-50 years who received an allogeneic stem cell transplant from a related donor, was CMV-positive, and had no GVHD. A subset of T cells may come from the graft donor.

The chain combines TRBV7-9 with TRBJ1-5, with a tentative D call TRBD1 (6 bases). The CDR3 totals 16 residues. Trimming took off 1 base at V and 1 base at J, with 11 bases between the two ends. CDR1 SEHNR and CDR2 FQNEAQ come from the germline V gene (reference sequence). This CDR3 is CASSLEGGGSNQPQHF. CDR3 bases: TGTGCCAGCAGCTTAGAGGGGGGGGGAAGCAATCAGCCCCAGCATTTT.

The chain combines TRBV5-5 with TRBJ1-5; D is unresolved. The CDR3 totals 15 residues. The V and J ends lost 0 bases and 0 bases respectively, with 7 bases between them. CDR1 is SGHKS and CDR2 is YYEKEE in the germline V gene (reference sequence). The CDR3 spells CASSLGRVSNQPQHF. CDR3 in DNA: TGTGCCAGCAGCTTGGGGAGGGTTAGCAATCAGCCCCAGCATTTT.

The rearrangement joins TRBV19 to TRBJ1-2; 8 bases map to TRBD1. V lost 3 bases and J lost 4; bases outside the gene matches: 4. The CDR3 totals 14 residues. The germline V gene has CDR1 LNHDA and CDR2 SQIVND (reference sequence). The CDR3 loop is CASSIETGAYGYTF. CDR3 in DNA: TGTGCCAGTAGTATCGAGACAGGGGCCTATGGCTACACCTTC.

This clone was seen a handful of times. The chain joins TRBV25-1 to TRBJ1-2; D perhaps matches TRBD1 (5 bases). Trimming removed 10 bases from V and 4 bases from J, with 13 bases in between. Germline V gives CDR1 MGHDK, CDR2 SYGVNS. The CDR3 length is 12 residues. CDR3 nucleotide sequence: TGTGCCACCCGGACACCGACCTATGGCTACACCTTC. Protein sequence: CATRTPTYGYTF.

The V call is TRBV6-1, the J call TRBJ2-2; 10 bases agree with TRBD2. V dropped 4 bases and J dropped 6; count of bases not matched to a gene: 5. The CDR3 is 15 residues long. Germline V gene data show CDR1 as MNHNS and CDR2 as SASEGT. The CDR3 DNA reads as TGTGCCAGCAGTGCAAATAGCGGGGGGCCCGGGGAGCTGTTTTTT. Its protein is CASSANSGGPGELFF.

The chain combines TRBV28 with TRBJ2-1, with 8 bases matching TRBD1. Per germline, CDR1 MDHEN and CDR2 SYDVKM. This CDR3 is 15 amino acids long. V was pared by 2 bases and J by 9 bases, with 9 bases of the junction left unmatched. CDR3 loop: CASSLRGQGFGEQFF. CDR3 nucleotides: TGTGCCAGCAGTTTACGCGGACAGGGTTTTGGTGAGCAGTTCTTC.

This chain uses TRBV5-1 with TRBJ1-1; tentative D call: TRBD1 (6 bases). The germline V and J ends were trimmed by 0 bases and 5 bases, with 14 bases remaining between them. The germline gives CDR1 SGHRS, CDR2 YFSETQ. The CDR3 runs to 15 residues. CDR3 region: CASSLGAPRGTEAFF. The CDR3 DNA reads TGCGCCAGCAGCTTGGGGGCCCCCAGGGGAACTGAAGCTTTCTTT.

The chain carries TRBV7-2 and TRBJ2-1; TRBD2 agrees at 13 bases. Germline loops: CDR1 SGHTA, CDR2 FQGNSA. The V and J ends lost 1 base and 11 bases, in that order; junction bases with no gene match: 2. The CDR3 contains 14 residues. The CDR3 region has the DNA TGTGCCAGCAGCTTAGAGGGACTAGCGGGGAAGCAGTTCTTC. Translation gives CASSLEGLAGKQFF.

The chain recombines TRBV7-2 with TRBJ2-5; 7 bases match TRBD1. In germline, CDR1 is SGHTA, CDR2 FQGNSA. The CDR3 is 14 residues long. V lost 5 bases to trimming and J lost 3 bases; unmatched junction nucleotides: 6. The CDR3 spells CASSPLTGKETQYF. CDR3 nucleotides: TGTGCCAGCAGCCCCTTGACAGGGAAAGAGACCCAGTACTTC.

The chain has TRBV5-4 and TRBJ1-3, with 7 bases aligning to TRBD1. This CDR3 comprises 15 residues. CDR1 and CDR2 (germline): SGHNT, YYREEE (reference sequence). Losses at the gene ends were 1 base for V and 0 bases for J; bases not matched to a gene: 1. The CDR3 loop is CASSLQGDSGNTIYF. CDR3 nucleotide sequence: TGTGCCAGCAGCTTGCAGGGGGACTCTGGAAACACCATATATTTT.

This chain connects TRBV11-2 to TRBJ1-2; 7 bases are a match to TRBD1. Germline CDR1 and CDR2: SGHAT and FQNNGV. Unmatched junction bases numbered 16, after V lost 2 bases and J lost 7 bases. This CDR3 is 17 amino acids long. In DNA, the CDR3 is TGTGCCAGCAGCTTAACCGGCATGGAGGGGGCACGGAGTGGCTACACCTTC. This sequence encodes CASSLTGMEGARSGYTF.

The CDR3 nucleotides read TGTGCCAGCTCACCCCCTGACAGGGTCGCGAACACCGGGGAGCTGTTTTTT. Translating it yields CASSPPDRVANTGELFF. The chain links TRBV18 to TRBJ2-2, with TRBD1 matching 7 bases. The trim removed 3 bases at V and 0 bases at J, leaving 7 bases unmatched. Germline CDR1 is KGHSH and CDR2 is LQKENI. The CDR3 is made up of 17 amino acids.

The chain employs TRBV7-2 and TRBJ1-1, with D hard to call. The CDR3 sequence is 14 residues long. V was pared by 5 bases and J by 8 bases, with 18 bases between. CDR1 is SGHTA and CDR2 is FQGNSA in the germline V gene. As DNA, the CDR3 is TGTGCCAGCAGCCAACGCCCCGTTGGTGCGGAAGCTTTCTTT. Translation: CASSQRPVGAEAFF.

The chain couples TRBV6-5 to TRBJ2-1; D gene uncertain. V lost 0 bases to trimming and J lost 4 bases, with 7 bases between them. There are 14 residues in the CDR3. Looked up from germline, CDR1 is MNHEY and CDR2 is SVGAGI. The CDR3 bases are TGTGCCAGCAGTTACTCTAGAACTTACAATGAGCAGTTCTTC. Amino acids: CASSYSRTYNEQFF.